One and the same sample provided the 21 T cell receptor beta chains below, sequenced in a study of cytomegalovirus exposure and HLA in healthy donors (dated 2017 in TCRdb). Library generation was performed with the immunoSEQ multiplex PCR assay. For the multiplex PCR, a mixture combining 60 forward primers for TCR Vbeta segments and 13 reverse primers for TCR Jbeta segments was used. The clones in this table, taken by TCRdb from immuneACCESS, are in-frame only. Not every clone is retained; where verified, under half of the shortfall comes from an unresolved V gene, and the cause of the rest is unknown. The sample table lists over 150,000 clones, under 85% of them with a count of one. The ten largest clones capture about 4.9% of the sample. The material sequenced was PBMCs. The source is a man aged 18 to 30 in good health and CMV-seronegative.

V is TRBV18 and J is TRBJ2-4; 9 nucleotides align to TRBD1. V shed 1 base, J shed 2 bases, and the junction held 6 bases outside the gene matches. The CDR3 contains 17 residues. Germline values: CDR1 KGHSH, CDR2 LQKENI. CDR3 sequence (DNA): TGTGCCAGCTCACCACTCCCACAGGGGGCGCCCAAAAACATTCAGTACTTC. It encodes CASSPLPQGAPKNIQYF.

V usage is TRBV27 and J usage is TRBJ2-1, with D possibly matching TRBD2 (6 bases). V was cut by 5 bases and J by 5 bases, with 19 bases left in between. Germline loops: CDR1 MNHEY, CDR2 SMNVEV (reference sequence). The CDR3 has 16 amino acids. The CDR3 sequence is CASSVRVSGAHNEQFF. DNA of the CDR3: TGTGCCAGCAGTGTCAGGGTTTCGGGAGCTCACAATGAGCAGTTCTTC.

The J gene is TRBJ2-7, the V gene TRBV27; weak D call: TRBD2 (6 bases). Germline V gene sequence: CDR1 MNHEY, CDR2 SMNVEV (reference sequence). The CDR3 covers 13 residues. The CDR3 DNA reads as TGTGCAACCAGAAGGCTAGCGAGTTGGGAGCAGTACTTC. Encoded protein: CATRRLASWEQYF.

This chain links TRBV5-6 with TRBJ1-6; possible D gene TRBD1, 6 bases. Per germline, CDR1 SGHDT and CDR2 YYEEEE. This CDR3 is 16 amino acids long. Trimming removed 1 base at V and 5 bases at J, with 13 bases between. Here the CDR3 reads CASSLHRDLNNSPLHF. Here the CDR3 DNA reads TGTGCCAGCAGCTTGCACAGGGATTTGAATAATTCACCCCTCCACTTT. The whole variable domain, remainder taken from reference TRBV5-6 and TRBJ1-6, is DAGVTQSPTHLIKTRGQQVTLRCSPKSGHDTVSWYQQALGQGPQFIFQYYEEEERQRGNFPDRFSGHQFPNYSSELNVNALLLGDSALYLCASSLHRDLNNSPLHFGNGTRLTVT.

V gene TRBV30 combines with J gene TRBJ2-1; 13 bases line up with TRBD2. With V trimmed by 6 bases and J by 8 bases, 7 bases remained unmatched. Germline values: CDR1 GTSNPN, CDR2 SVGIG (reference sequence). The CDR3 has 14 amino acids. CDR3 region: CACPTSGRAHEQFF. The DNA for the CDR3 is TGTGCCTGCCCTACTAGCGGGAGGGCCCATGAGCAGTTCTTC.

This clone has only one observation. The gene calls are TRBV7-2 and TRBJ2-7, with D perhaps TRBD1 (5 bases). V lost 0 bases and J lost 1, with 7 bases in between. CDR1 and CDR2 (germline): SGHTA, FQGNSA. The CDR3 sequence is 14 residues long. The CDR3: CASSLAGVSYEQYF. Here the CDR3 DNA reads TGTGCCAGCAGCTTAGCAGGGGTTTCCTACGAGCAGTACTTC.

V is TRBV4-1 and J is TRBJ2-7; 9 nucleotides match TRBD1. The V gene's germline CDR1 is MGHRA and CDR2 YSYEKL. V trimming: 4 bases; J trimming: 6 bases; junction bases outside the gene matches: 4. The CDR3 consists of 13 residues. Written as DNA, the CDR3 is TGCGCCAGCAGCCGGACAGGGGCCCTCGAGCAGTACTTC. This translates into CASSRTGALEQYF.

V and J are TRBV11-1 and TRBJ1-1; D ambiguous. The CDR3 is 14 amino acids. Germline V gene lookup returns CDR1 SGHAT and CDR2 FQDESV (reference sequence). Trimming pared 5 bases from V and 0 bases from J, leaving 10 bases between. CDR3 protein: CASSQSMMNTEAFF. The DNA of the CDR3 is TGTGCCAGCAGCCAGTCCATGATGAACACTGAAGCTTTCTTT.

The chain carries TRBV4-2 and TRBJ2-7; D is possibly TRBD1 (6 bases). The CDR3 totals 12 residues. Germline CDR1 reads LGHNA; CDR2 reads YNFKEQ. Trimming removed 2 bases at V and 6 bases at J, with 8 bases between. CDR3 protein: CASSQTGSEQYF. CDR3 nucleotides: TGTGCCAGCAGCCAAACAGGGTCCGAGCAGTACTTC.

The gene calls are TRBV6-6 and TRBJ1-5; maybe TRBD1 (5 bases). V was cut by 0 bases and J by 5 bases, with 11 bases left in between. Per the germline V gene, CDR1 is MNHNY and CDR2 is SVGAGI (reference sequence). The CDR3 is 15 residues long. As DNA, the CDR3 is TGTGCCAGCAGTTACTCGGGGGGGATGGATCAGCCCCAGCATTTT. Protein product: CASSYSGGMDQPQHF.

The chain carries TRBV11-2 and TRBJ1-5, with a tentative D call TRBD1 (6 bases). V was cut by 0 bases and J by 3 bases, with 9 bases left in between. The CDR3 sequence is 15 residues long. Germline values: CDR1 SGHAT, CDR2 FQNNGV. The CDR3 DNA is TGTGCCAGCAGCTTAGACGACAGGTTCAATCAGCCCCAGCATTTT. The encoded protein is CASSLDDRFNQPQHF. Based on the CDR3 plus reference TRBV11-2 and TRBJ1-5, the full variable domain is EAGVAQSPRYKIIEKRQSVAFWCNPISGHATLYWYQQILGQGPKLLIQFQNNGVVDDSQLPKDRFSAERLKGVDSTLKIQPAKLEDSAVYLCASSLDDRFNQPQHFGDGTRLSIL.

The CDR3 region is CASSEKETNTGELFF. DNA for the CDR3: TGTGCCAGCAGTGAAAAGGAGACCAACACCGGGGAGCTGTTTTTT. This chain links TRBV6-4 with TRBJ2-2, with D uncertain. Trimming pared 3 bases from V and 2 bases from J, leaving 10 bases between. Germline lookup yields CDR1 MRHNA and CDR2 SNTAGT. The CDR3 is 15 residues long.

The chain joins TRBV5-1 to TRBJ1-6, with 9 bases that match TRBD1. Per the germline V gene, CDR1 is SGHRS and CDR2 is YFSETQ. There are 15 residues in the CDR3. The V and J ends lost 4 bases and 9 bases, in that order; junction bases with no gene match: 8. CDR3: CASSQGTGTSSPLHF. The CDR3 nucleotides read TGCGCCAGCAGCCAAGGGACAGGGACGAGTTCACCCCTCCACTTT.

The V call is TRBV6-6, the J call TRBJ2-7; the D is unclear. The CDR3 loop spans 11 amino acids. The V gene lost 2 bases and the J gene lost 4 bases, with 3 bases spanning the gap. Germline lookup yields CDR1 MNHNY and CDR2 SVGAGI (reference sequence). CDR3 sequence (DNA): TGTGCCAGCAGTTACCTGTACGAGCAGTACTTC. It yields the protein CASSYLYEQYF.

This chain connects TRBV6-1 to TRBJ2-5, with 8 bases that match TRBD2. CDR1 MNHNS and CDR2 SASEGT come from the germline V gene. J was trimmed by 11 bases and V by 2 bases; bases with no gene match: 10. The CDR3 extends over 14 amino acids. The CDR3 DNA is TGTGCCAGCAGTGAACTCGCGGGAGCGGGGGAGCAGTACTTC. Translating gives CASSELAGAGEQYF.

The CDR3 protein is CASSLKGSRFYEQYF. The CDR3 coding sequence is TGTGCCAGCAGCTTGAAAGGGAGCCGTTTCTACGAGCAGTACTTC. V usage is TRBV5-6 and J usage is TRBJ2-7, with D perhaps matching TRBD2 (5 bases). CDR1 SGHDT and CDR2 YYEEEE come from the germline V gene. Trimming took 1 base from V and 3 from J, leaving 14 bases between them. The CDR3 consists of 15 residues.

This chain connects TRBV5-1 to TRBJ2-3; a possible D gene is TRBD2 (5 bases). V was trimmed by 6 bases and J by 4 bases, leaving 9 bases between them. The CDR3 runs 12 residues. Germline V gene lookup returns CDR1 SGHRS and CDR2 YFSETQ. The CDR3 DNA is TGCGCCAGCACGATGAGGGCAGATACGCAGTATTTT. It specifies CASTMRADTQYF.

The J gene is TRBJ2-5, the V gene TRBV9; 9 bases are shared with TRBD1. Per the germline V gene, CDR1 is SGDLS and CDR2 is YYNGEE. The CDR3 sequence is 15 residues long. V lost 4 bases, J lost 4 bases, and 8 bases stayed unmatched. The CDR3 DNA reads as TGTGCCAGCAGCCCCTGGGACAGGGTAGGAGAGACCCAGTACTTC. Translation: CASSPWDRVGETQYF.

The gene calls are TRBV6-5 and TRBJ2-7, with unresolved D. V was pared by 5 bases and J by 0 bases, with 8 bases between. Germline-derived CDR1 and CDR2 are MNHEY and SVGAGI. The CDR3 contains 13 residues. The CDR3 region has the DNA TGTGCCAGCAGTCCACAGAGCTCCTACGAGCAGTACTTC. Translating gives CASSPQSSYEQYF.

This clone was observed once. An end of the junction differs from the germline gene, which may be a read error. For the CDR3, the DNA is TGTTCCAGCAGCTCGCATTTCAGGGATGGCTACACCTTC. Its protein product is CSSSSHFRDGYTF. This chain connects TRBV7-9 to TRBJ1-2; weak D call: TRBD1 (5 bases). The germline gives CDR1 SEHNR, CDR2 FQNEAQ (reference sequence). The CDR3 has 13 residues.

V and J are TRBV9 and TRBJ2-7; TRBD2 matches at 13 bases. Losses at the gene ends were 2 bases for V and 2 bases for J; bases not matched to a gene: 1. CDR3 length: 15 residues. Germline V CDR1 and CDR2: SGDLS, YYNGEE. The CDR3 loop is CASSVGTSGTYEQYF. The CDR3 DNA is TGTGCCAGCAGCGTCGGGACTAGCGGGACCTACGAGCAGTACTTC.